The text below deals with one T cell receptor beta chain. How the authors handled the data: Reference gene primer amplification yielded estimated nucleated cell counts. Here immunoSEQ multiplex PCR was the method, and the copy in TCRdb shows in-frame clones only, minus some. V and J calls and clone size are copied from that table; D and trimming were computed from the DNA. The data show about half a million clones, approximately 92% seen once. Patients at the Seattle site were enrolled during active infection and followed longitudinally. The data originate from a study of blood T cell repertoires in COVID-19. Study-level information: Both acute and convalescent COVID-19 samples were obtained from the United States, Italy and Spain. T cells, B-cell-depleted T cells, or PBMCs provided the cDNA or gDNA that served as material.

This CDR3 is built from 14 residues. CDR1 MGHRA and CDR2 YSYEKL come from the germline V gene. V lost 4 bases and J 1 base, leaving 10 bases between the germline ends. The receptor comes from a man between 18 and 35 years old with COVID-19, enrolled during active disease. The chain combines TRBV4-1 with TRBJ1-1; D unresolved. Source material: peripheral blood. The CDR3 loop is CASSPRTGNTEAFF. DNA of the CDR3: TGCGCCAGCAGCCCCCGTACGGGGAACACTGAAGCTTTCTTT.